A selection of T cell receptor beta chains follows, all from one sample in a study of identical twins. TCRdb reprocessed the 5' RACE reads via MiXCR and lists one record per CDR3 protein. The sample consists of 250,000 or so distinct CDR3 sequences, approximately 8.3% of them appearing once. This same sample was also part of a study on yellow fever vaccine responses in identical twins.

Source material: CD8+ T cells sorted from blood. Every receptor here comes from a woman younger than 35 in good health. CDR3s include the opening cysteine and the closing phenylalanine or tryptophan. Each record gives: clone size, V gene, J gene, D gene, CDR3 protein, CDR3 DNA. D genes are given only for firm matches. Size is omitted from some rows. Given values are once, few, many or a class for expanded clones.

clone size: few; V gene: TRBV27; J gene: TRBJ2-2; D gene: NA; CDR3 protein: CASTPGGPNTGELFF; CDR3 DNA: TGTGCCAGCACGCCGGGGGGCCCGAACACCGGGGAGCTGTTTTTT
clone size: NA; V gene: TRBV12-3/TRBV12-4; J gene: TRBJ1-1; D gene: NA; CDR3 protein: CASSSTRTPNTEAFF; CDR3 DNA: TGTGCCAGCAGTTCCACCAGGACCCCGAACACTGAAGCTTTCTTT
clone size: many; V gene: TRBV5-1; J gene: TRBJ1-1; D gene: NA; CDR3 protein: CASSSSYGTEAFF; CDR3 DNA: TGCGCCAGCAGCTCGTCCTACGGCACTGAAGCTTTCTTT
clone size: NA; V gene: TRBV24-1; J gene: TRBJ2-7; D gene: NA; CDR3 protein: CATNRECNYSYEQYF; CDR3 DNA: TGTGCCACCAACAGGGAGTGCAACTACTCCTACGAGCAGTACTTC
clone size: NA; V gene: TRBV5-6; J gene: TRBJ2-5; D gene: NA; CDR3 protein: CASSLVDRYQETQYF; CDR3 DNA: TGTGCCAGCAGCTTGGTGGATAGGTACCAAGAGACCCAGTACTTC
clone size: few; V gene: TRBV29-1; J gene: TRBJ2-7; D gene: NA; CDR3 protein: CSVEVRDSYEQYF; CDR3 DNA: TGCAGCGTTGAGGTCAGGGACTCCTACGAGCAGTACTTC
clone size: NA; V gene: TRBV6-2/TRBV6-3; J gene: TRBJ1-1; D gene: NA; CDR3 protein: CASSYSYATEAFF; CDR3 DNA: TGTGCCAGCAGTTACTCGTACGCCACTGAAGCTTTCTTT
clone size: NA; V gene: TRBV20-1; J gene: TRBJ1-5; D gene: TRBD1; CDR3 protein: CSARRQGASNQPQHF; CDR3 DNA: TGCAGTGCTAGAAGACAGGGGGCAAGCAATCAGCCCCAGCATTTT
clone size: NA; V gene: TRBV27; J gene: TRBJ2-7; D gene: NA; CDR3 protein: CASRGISYEQYF; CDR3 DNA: TGTGCCAGCAGGGGCATTTCCTACGAGCAGTACTTC
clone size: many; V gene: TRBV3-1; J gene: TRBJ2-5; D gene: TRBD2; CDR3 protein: CASSLTPSGAETQYF; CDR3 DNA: TGTGCCAGCAGCCTTACCCCTAGCGGGGCGGAGACCCAGTACTTC
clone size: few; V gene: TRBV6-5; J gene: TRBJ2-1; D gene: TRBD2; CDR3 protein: CASSYSAGVLSNEQFF; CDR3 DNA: TGTGCCAGCAGTTACTCGGCGGGAGTCCTGTCCAATGAGCAGTTCTTC
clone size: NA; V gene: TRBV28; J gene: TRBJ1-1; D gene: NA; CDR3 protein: CASRNSPAGANTEAFF; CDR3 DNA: TGTGCCAGCAGAAACTCCCCTGCAGGGGCGAACACTGAAGCTTTCTTT
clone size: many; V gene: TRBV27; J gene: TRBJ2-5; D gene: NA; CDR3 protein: CASSLGGYQETQYF; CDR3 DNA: TGTGCCAGCAGTTTGGGCGGGTACCAAGAGACCCAGTACTTC
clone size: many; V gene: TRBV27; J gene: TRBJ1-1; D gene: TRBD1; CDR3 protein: CASSQGAENTEAFF; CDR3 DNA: TGTGCCAGCAGCCAGGGGGCTGAGAACACTGAAGCTTTCTTT
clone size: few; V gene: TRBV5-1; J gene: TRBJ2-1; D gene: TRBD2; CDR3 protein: CASSLGAGEWNEQFF; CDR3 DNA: TGCGCCAGCAGCTTGGGAGCGGGGGAATGGAATGAGCAGTTCTTC
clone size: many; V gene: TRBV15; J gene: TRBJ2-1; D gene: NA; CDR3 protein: CATSDDRYYNEQFF; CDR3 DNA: TGTGCCACCAGCGACGACAGGTACTACAATGAGCAGTTCTTC
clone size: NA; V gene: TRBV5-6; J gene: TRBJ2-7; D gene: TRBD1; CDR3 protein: CASSTGGPYEQYF; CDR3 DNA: TGTGCCAGCAGTACAGGGGGCCCTTACGAGCAGTACTTC
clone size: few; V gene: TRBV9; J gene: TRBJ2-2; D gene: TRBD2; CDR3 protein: CASSVGRAGGPSAGELFF; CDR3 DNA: TGTGCCAGCAGCGTAGGACGGGCGGGAGGGCCTAGTGCCGGGGAGCTGTTTTTT
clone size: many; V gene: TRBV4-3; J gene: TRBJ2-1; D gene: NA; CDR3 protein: CASSQDRASRSYNEQFF; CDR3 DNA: TGCGCCAGCAGCCAAGATCGAGCGAGCCGCTCCTACAATGAGCAGTTCTTC
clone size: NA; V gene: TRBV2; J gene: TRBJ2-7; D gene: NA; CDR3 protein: CASSGAGDLYEQYF; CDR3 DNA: TGTGCCAGCAGTGGGGCAGGGGACCTCTACGAGCAGTACTTC
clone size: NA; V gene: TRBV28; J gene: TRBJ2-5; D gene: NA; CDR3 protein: CASTGRGFQETQYF; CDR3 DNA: TGTGCCAGCACTGGGCGGGGATTCCAAGAGACCCAGTACTTC
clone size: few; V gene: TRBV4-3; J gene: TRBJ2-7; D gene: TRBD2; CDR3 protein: CASSQDTRLAAYEQYF; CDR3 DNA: TGCGCCAGCAGCCAAGATACCAGACTAGCTGCCTACGAGCAGTACTTC
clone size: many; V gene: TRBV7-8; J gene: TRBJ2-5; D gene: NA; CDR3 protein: CASSFGQSNMEETQYF; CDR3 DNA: TGTGCCAGCAGCTTCGGACAGAGCAACATGGAAGAGACCCAGTACTTC
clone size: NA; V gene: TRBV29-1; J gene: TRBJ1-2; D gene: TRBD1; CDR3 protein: CSVEGQGEYGYTF; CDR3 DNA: TGCAGCGTCGAGGGACAGGGCGAATATGGCTACACCTTC
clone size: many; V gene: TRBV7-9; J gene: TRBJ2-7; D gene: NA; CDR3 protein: CASSFEDGEQYF; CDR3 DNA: TGTGCCAGCAGCTTCGAGGACGGCGAGCAGTACTTC
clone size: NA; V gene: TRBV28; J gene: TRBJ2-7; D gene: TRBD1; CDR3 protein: CAIRRGQEAYEQYF; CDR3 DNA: TGTGCCATTAGAAGGGGACAGGAGGCCTACGAGCAGTACTTC
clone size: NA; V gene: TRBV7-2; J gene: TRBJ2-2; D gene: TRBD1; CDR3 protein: CASSLARDRGNTGELFF; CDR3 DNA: TGTGCCAGCAGCTTAGCCCGGGACAGGGGGAACACCGGGGAGCTGTTTTTT
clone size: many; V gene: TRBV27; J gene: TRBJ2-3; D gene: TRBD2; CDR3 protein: CASSLLAGTDTQYF; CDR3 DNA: TGTGCCAGCAGTTTGCTAGCGGGCACAGATACGCAGTATTTT
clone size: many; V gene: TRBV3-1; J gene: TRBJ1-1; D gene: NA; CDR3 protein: CASSLTTRGNTEAFF; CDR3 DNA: TGTGCCAGCAGCCTCACCACGAGGGGGAACACTGAAGCTTTCTTT
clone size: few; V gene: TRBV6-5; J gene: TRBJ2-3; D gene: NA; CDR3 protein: CASSYSMAGSKDTQYF; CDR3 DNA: TGTGCCAGCAGTTACTCAATGGCAGGGAGTAAGGATACGCAGTATTTT
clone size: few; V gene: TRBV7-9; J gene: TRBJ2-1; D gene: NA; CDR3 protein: CASRQGDEQFF; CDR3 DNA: TGTGCCAGCAGACAGGGCGATGAGCAGTTCTTC
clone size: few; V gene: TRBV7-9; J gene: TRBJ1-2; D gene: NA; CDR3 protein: CASSLLLQGWNGYTF; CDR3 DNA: TGTGCCAGCAGCTTACTTCTTCAGGGGTGGAATGGCTACACCTTC
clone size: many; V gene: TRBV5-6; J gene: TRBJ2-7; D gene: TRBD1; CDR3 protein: CASSGGQGQYF; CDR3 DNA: TGTGCCAGCAGCGGGGGACAGGGCCAATACTTC
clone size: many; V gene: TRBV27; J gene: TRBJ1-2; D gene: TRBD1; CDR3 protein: CASSWGQQPNSYGYTF; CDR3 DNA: TGTGCCAGCAGTTGGGGACAGCAGCCGAACTCTTATGGCTACACCTTC
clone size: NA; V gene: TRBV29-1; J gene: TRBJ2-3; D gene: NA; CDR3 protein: CSVRPGDSDTQYF; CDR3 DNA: TGCAGCGTTCGACCGGGAGACTCAGATACGCAGTATTTT
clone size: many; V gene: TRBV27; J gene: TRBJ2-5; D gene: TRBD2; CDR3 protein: CASSLGNAGVGETQYF; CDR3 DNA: TGTGCCAGCAGTTTAGGGAATGCGGGAGTCGGGGAGACCCAGTACTTC
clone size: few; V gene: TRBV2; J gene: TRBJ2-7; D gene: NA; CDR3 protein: CASNTNPSSYEQYF; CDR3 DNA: TGTGCCAGCAATACGAATCCCTCTTCCTACGAGCAGTACTTC
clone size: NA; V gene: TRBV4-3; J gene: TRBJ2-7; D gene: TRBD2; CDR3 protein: CASSQDNLAGEYEQYF; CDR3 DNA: TGCGCCAGCAGCCAAGATAACCTAGCGGGAGAGTACGAGCAGTACTTC
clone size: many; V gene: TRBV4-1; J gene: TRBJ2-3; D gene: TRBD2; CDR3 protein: CASSHDMGLASTDTQYF; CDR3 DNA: TGCGCCAGCAGCCATGACATGGGACTAGCGAGCACAGATACGCAGTATTTT